The 18 T cell receptor beta chains below were found in one sample sequenced in a study of blood T cell repertoires in COVID-19. Measured with immunoSEQ multiplex PCR; TCRdb has only the in-frame clones, and not every one. Among a few hundred thousand clones listed, 86% were seen once. Source material: peripheral blood. The receptor source for this set is a man aged 35-49 years who had recovered from COVID-19.

The chain carries TRBV5-6 and TRBJ2-6, with 7 nucleotides matching TRBD2. Germline trimming cut 4 bases from V and 1 base from J; bases unmatched to any gene: 2. Germline assignment: CDR1 SGHDT and CDR2 YYEEEE. The CDR3 runs to 15 residues. CDR3 coding DNA: TGTGCCAGCAGCCGTAGCGGGTCTGGGGCCAACGTCCTGACTTTC. It specifies CASSRSGSGANVLTF.

The genes are TRBV4-3 and TRBJ2-7, with 8 bases fitting TRBD1. Per the germline V gene, CDR1 is LGHNA and CDR2 is YSLEER. The V and J ends lost 4 bases and 0 bases, in that order; junction bases with no gene match: 2. The CDR3 sequence is 14 residues long. The CDR3 region has the DNA TGCGCCAGCAGCCTCGGGACAGGCTCCTACGAGCAGTACTTC. It codes for CASSLGTGSYEQYF.

The chain couples TRBV27 to TRBJ2-7; tentatively, D is TRBD2 (6 bases). The germline gives CDR1 MNHEY, CDR2 SMNVEV (reference sequence). The CDR3 has 15 residues. The germline V and J ends were trimmed by 6 bases and 5 bases, with 20 bases remaining between them. This CDR3 is CASRGMGGKLHEQYF. CDR3 bases: TGTGCCAGCAGGGGGATGGGCGGGAAACTCCACGAGCAGTACTTC.

CDR3 DNA: TGTGCCAGCCTACCATTAGACAGTGAAGCTTTCTTT. Protein sequence: CASLPLDSEAFF. This chain joins TRBV7-9 and TRBJ1-1; D perhaps matches TRBD1 (5 bases). Between the trimmed V and J ends, which lost 8 bases and 7 bases, there was a span of 14 bases. Germline CDR1 reads SEHNR; CDR2 reads FQNEAQ (reference sequence). This CDR3 comprises 12 residues.

The rearrangement uses TRBV5-1 and TRBJ2-2, with 9 bases fitting TRBD2. From germline, CDR1 is SGHRS and CDR2 YFSETQ. The CDR3 length is 18 residues. V shed 1 base and J 5 bases; nucleotides not matched to a gene: 12. The CDR3 nucleotides are TGCGCCAGCAGCTTGAACGGTCTCAGCGGGGGGATGACCGGGGAGCTGTTTTTT. It translates to CASSLNGLSGGMTGELFF. The whole variable domain, remainder taken from reference TRBV5-1 and TRBJ2-2, is KAGVTQTPRYLIKTRGQQVTLSCSPISGHRSVSWYQQTPGQGLQFLFEYFSETQRNKGNFPGRFSGRQFSNSRSEMNVSTLELGDSALYLCASSLNGLSGGMTGELFFGEGSRLTVL.

V and J are TRBV2 and TRBJ2-4, with no clear D. The CDR3 spans 16 residues. The germline gives CDR1 SNHLY, CDR2 FYNNEI. Trimming shortened V by 0 bases and J by 4 bases, and 13 bases separated the two germline ends. CDR3 sequence reads: CASSEAPTGRKNIQYF. CDR3 DNA sequence: TGTGCCAGCAGTGAAGCCCCCACGGGTCGGAAAAACATTCAGTACTTC. The full variable domain, completed using reference TRBV2 and TRBJ2-4, is EPEVTQTPSHQVTQMGQEVILRCVPISNHLYFYWYRQILGQKVEFLVSFYNNEISEKSEIFDDQFSVERPDGSNFTLKIRSTKLEDSAMYFCASSEAPTGRKNIQYFGAGTRLSVL.

This clone occurred a few times. The chain links TRBV7-9 to TRBJ1-5, with D possibly being TRBD1 (5 bases). The CDR3 contains 13 residues. V lost 5 bases and J lost 4, with 9 bases in between. Germline V gene lookup returns CDR1 SEHNR and CDR2 FQNEAQ (reference sequence). This CDR3 reads CASSQGNNQPQHF. The CDR3 DNA is TGTGCCAGCAGCCAGGGAAATAATCAGCCCCAGCATTTT.

The V call is TRBV6-2 or TRBV6-3, the J call TRBJ1-2; 7 positions match TRBD1. CDR1 and CDR2 from the germline V gene are MNHEY and SVGEGT. CDR3 length equals 14 residues. V lost 0 bases and J lost 6; bases outside the gene matches: 4. The chain's CDR3 is CASSYSKQGHGYTF. The CDR3 DNA sequence: TGTGCCAGCAGTTACTCAAAACAGGGGCATGGCTACACCTTC.

Only a few counts were recorded for this clone. The V call is TRBV5-1, the J call TRBJ2-3; D perhaps matches TRBD2 (7 bases). Germline V lookup: CDR1 SGHRS, CDR2 YFSETQ. The CDR3 is 15 amino acids. Trimming took 2 bases from V and 6 from J, leaving 16 bases between them. For the CDR3, the DNA is TGCGCCAGCAGCTTAGGGGGGGCCCACCAGGATACGCAGTATTTT. Its protein product is CASSLGGAHQDTQYF.

The rearrangement uses TRBV21-1 and TRBJ2-1; the tabulated D call, TRBD1, remains unverified against the DNA. TRBV21-1 is classified as a pseudogene. The CDR3 consists of 15 residues. This CDR3 reads CASSLWTGLRVEQFF. CDR3 DNA: TGTGCCAGCAGCCTATGGACAGGGTTGAGGGTTGAGCAGTTCTTC.

The chain couples TRBV5-5 to TRBJ2-7, with D possibly being TRBD2 (7 bases). The length of the CDR3 is 16 residues. Germline values: CDR1 SGHKS, CDR2 YYEKEE (reference sequence). The ends were cut back, 1 base at V and 2 bases at J, with 16 bases in the middle. DNA of the CDR3: TGTGCCAGCAGCTTGAGGGGGGGCGCCGGTACCTACGAGCAGTACTTC. This gives the protein CASSLRGGAGTYEQYF.

The genes are TRBV19 and TRBJ2-7; D is perhaps TRBD1 (6 bases). V lost 8 bases, J lost 5 bases, and 22 bases lay in between. The CDR3 has 15 amino acids. Germline V lookup: CDR1 LNHDA, CDR2 SQIVND (reference sequence). The CDR3 spells CASSQGSGMLDEQYF. The CDR3 DNA follows: TGTGCCAGTTCACAGGGTTCGGGTATGTTGGACGAGCAGTACTTC.

The rearrangement joins TRBV6-5 to TRBJ2-3, with D possibly matching TRBD1 (6 bases). The CDR3 length is 14 residues. Trimming left V 6 bases short and J 2 bases short, with 12 bases between. Germline V gene data show CDR1 as MNHEY and CDR2 as SVGAGI. The CDR3, as DNA: TGTGCCAGCAGGAGTACAGGGCCCACAGATACGCAGTATTTT. Translated, it gives CASRSTGPTDTQYF.

V is TRBV5-6 and J is TRBJ1-6; 9 bases map to TRBD1. The CDR3 is 16 residues long. With 5 bases clipped from V and 4 bases from J, the junction kept 7 bases outside the gene matches. Looked up from germline, CDR1 is SGHDT and CDR2 is YYEEEE. CDR3 region: CASSADRGVYNSPLHF. The CDR3 bases are TGTGCCAGCAGTGCGGACAGGGGCGTTTATAATTCACCCCTCCACTTT.

The gene calls are TRBV6-2 or TRBV6-3 and TRBJ2-1; 10 nucleotides match TRBD2. Trimming took 6 bases from V and 1 from J; bases not matched to a gene: 3. In germline, CDR1 is MNHEY, CDR2 SVGEGT. The CDR3 is 15 amino acids. In DNA form, the CDR3 reads TGTGCCAGCAGCCATAGCGGGGGGTCCTACAATGAGCAGTTCTTC. This gives the protein CASSHSGGSYNEQFF.

The chain uses TRBV7-9 and TRBJ1-1; possible D gene TRBD1, 5 bases. Germline CDR1 and CDR2: SEHNR and FQNEAQ (reference sequence). The V gene lost 1 base and the J gene lost 5 bases, with 11 bases spanning the gap. The CDR3 runs to 14 residues. CDR3 region: CASSLVWGRTEAFF. CDR3 nucleotides: TGTGCCAGCAGCTTAGTTTGGGGGAGGACTGAAGCTTTCTTT. The full variable domain, completed using reference TRBV7-9 and TRBJ1-1, is DTGVSQNPRHKITKRGQNVTFRCDPISEHNRLYWYRQTLGQGPEFLTYFQNEAQLEKSRLLSDRFSAERPKGSFSTLEIQRTEQGDSAMYLCASSLVWGRTEAFFGQGTRLTVV.

The chain is built from TRBV6-6 and TRBJ2-7; perhaps TRBD1 as D (5 bases). CDR1 and CDR2 from the germline V gene are MNHNY and SVGAGI (reference sequence). Trimming took off 1 base at V and 3 bases at J, with 7 bases between the two ends. The CDR3 is 13 residues long. The CDR3 here is CASSYFDSYEQYF. CDR3 sequence (DNA): TGTGCCAGCAGTTACTTTGACAGCTACGAGCAGTACTTC.

The chain uses TRBV2 and TRBJ2-7; D might be TRBD1 (6 bases). Between the trimmed V and J ends, which lost 6 bases and 0 bases, there was a span of 15 bases. CDR1 SNHLY and CDR2 FYNNEI come from the germline V gene. This CDR3 region has 15 residues. Here the CDR3 reads CASRVQGILSYEQYF. In nucleotides, the CDR3 is TGTGCCAGCAGGGTCCAGGGGATTCTCTCCTACGAGCAGTACTTC.